The T cell receptor beta chain described here comes from a study of control samples from healthy donors and cancer patients. The assay was immunoSEQ multiplex PCR, and TCRdb's table has in-frame clones only and misses some. The sample records 150,000 to 200,000 clones, around nine tenths being singletons. Comments on this clone: Its ends do not fully match the called genes, so a read error is possible.

The CDR3 is 14 amino acids. Looked up from germline, CDR1 is ENHRY and CDR2 is SYGVKD. The chain combines TRBV10-3 with TRBJ1-2; D is perhaps TRBD1 (5 bases). This TCR was recovered from a man younger than 45 in good health. Sequenced: blood. The CDR3 loop is CAISESGGDYRYTF. The CDR3 DNA is TGTGCCATCAGTGAGTCAGGAGGGGACTATCGCTACACCTTC.